The 16 T cell receptor beta chains listed next were all sequenced from one sample in a study of blood T cell repertoires in COVID-19. Some clones are missing from TCRdb's copy, which holds only in-frame ones; the method was immunoSEQ multiplex PCR. The profile shows hundreds of thousands of clones, around 88% of them singletons. Input material: peripheral blood. Receptors originate from a woman in her twenties or thirties with COVID-19, enrolled during active disease.

The chain's CDR3 is CATSGQGALYNEQFF. CDR3 sequence (DNA): TGTGCCACCAGTGGACAGGGGGCCCTATACAATGAGCAGTTCTTC. The V gene is TRBV24-1, the J gene TRBJ2-1, with TRBD1 matching 10 bases. The V gene end was trimmed by 5 bases and the J gene end by 4 bases; junction bases not matched to a gene: 4. This CDR3 is built from 15 residues. Per the germline V gene, CDR1 is KGHDR and CDR2 is SFDVKD.

CDR3 in DNA: TGCGCCAGCAGCCAAAAATCGCGGGGGGGCAGCACAGATACGCAGTATTTT. Translating gives CASSQKSRGGSTDTQYF. The chain employs TRBV4-3 and TRBJ2-3; 9 bases agree with TRBD2. The CDR3 length is 17 residues. J lost 0 bases, V lost 2 bases, and 6 bases had no gene match. Germline V gives CDR1 LGHNA, CDR2 YSLEER.

V is TRBV19 and J is TRBJ2-5, with 7 bases aligning to TRBD2. This CDR3 has 14 residues. Per the germline V gene, CDR1 is LNHDA and CDR2 is SQIVND (reference sequence). V lost 4 bases and J lost 5; bases outside the gene matches: 7. CDR3 in amino acids: CASSRSGVMETQYF. CDR3 DNA: TGTGCCAGTAGTAGGAGCGGGGTAATGGAGACCCAGTACTTC.

The chain couples TRBV19 to TRBJ1-6; unclear D gene. CDR3 length: 17 amino acids. Trimming took 3 bases from V and 0 from J, leaving 12 bases between them. Germline-derived CDR1 and CDR2 are LNHDA and SQIVND (reference sequence). The CDR3 bases are TGTGCCAGTAGTATGGCCTTTGCCACCTCCTATAATTCACCCCTCCACTTT. This sequence encodes CASSMAFATSYNSPLHF. The whole variable domain, filled in from reference TRBV19 and TRBJ1-6, reads DGGITQSPKYLFRKEGQNVTLSCEQNLNHDAMYWYRQDPGQGLRLIYYSQIVNDFQKGDIAEGYSVSREKKESFPLTVTSAQKNPTAFYLCASSMAFATSYNSPLHFGNGTRLTVT.

The rearrangement joins TRBV7-9 to TRBJ1-3; 9 bases agree with TRBD1. CDR1 and CDR2 from the germline V gene are SEHNR and FQNEAQ (reference sequence). This CDR3 comprises 14 residues. Germline trimming cut 3 bases from V and 4 bases from J; bases unmatched to any gene: 1. The chain's CDR3 is CASSFGQGGNTIYF. The CDR3 DNA sequence: TGTGCCAGCAGCTTCGGACAGGGGGGAAACACCATATATTTT.

This clone was counted only a few times. The V gene is TRBV7-2, the J gene TRBJ2-7; 8 positions match TRBD2. The V gene's germline CDR1 is SGHTA and CDR2 FQGNSA. The CDR3 sequence is 14 residues long. V lost 1 base and J lost 3; bases outside the gene matches: 2. The CDR3 sequence is CASSLGGGNYEQYF. The CDR3 nucleotides are TGTGCCAGCAGCTTAGGCGGGGGGAACTACGAGCAGTACTTC.

This clone showed up just once. V gene TRBV5-1 combines with J gene TRBJ2-1, with 8 bases fitting TRBD2. The CDR3 spans 15 residues. V was pared by 0 bases and J by 8 bases, with 7 bases of the junction left unmatched. Germline V CDR1 and CDR2: SGHRS, YFSETQ. The CDR3 sequence: CASSLAPAGEDEQFF. DNA of the CDR3: TGCGCCAGCAGCTTGGCCCCAGCGGGAGAGGATGAGCAGTTCTTC.

The chain is built from TRBV7-9 and TRBJ1-2; D remains ambiguous. V shed 6 bases and J shed 3 bases, with 14 bases lying between them. Germline-derived CDR1 and CDR2 are SEHNR and FQNEAQ (reference sequence). The CDR3 runs to 14 residues. The CDR3 sequence is CASRLSGIDYGYTF. The CDR3 region has the DNA TGTGCCAGCAGACTCTCGGGGATAGACTATGGCTACACCTTC.

V and J are TRBV6-2 or TRBV6-3 and TRBJ2-3, with D maybe TRBD1 (6 bases). Trimming shortened V by 1 base and J by 6 bases, and 11 bases separated the two germline ends. The CDR3 is 14 amino acids. Germline CDR1 is MNHEY and CDR2 is SVGEGT. DNA for the CDR3: TGTGCCAGCAGTTACTTTGTAAGGGGGGATACGCAGTATTTT. Its protein product is CASSYFVRGDTQYF.

This clone was recorded a few times. The CDR3 spells CAISQQGAVNYGYTF. CDR3 bases: TGTGCCATCAGCCAACAGGGGGCCGTTAACTATGGCTACACCTTC. The V call is TRBV10-3, the J call TRBJ1-2, with 9 bases aligning to TRBD1. The CDR3 is 15 amino acids. Germline-derived CDR1 and CDR2 are ENHRY and SYGVKD. Germline trimming cut 6 bases from V and 1 base from J; bases unmatched to any gene: 6.

The V and J genes are TRBV7-2 and TRBJ1-2; D is possibly TRBD1 (5 bases). The CDR3 loop spans 15 amino acids. Germline V gene lookup returns CDR1 SGHTA and CDR2 FQGNSA. V was cut by 5 bases and J by 4 bases, with 17 bases left in between. The CDR3 is CASSESWGVAYGYTF. In DNA form, the CDR3 reads TGTGCCAGCAGCGAATCCTGGGGGGTGGCCTATGGCTACACCTTC.

The chain employs TRBV18 and TRBJ1-1, with 9 bases lining up with TRBD1. The V segment lost 2 bases and the J segment 11 bases; nucleotides outside the gene matches: 9. The CDR3 runs 14 residues. Germline V lookup: CDR1 KGHSH, CDR2 LQKENI. CDR3 protein: CASSPNRGRVGAFF. The CDR3 DNA reads as TGTGCCAGCTCACCAAACAGGGGGCGCGTAGGTGCTTTCTTT. The complete variable domain, with remaining parts taken from reference TRBV18 and TRBJ1-1, reads NAGVMQNPRHLVRRRGQEARLRCSPMKGHSHVYWYRQLPEEGLKFMVYLQKENIIDESGMPKERFSAEFPKEGPSILRIQQVVRGDSAAYFCASSPNRGRVGAFFGQGTRLTVV.

The chain couples TRBV11-2 to TRBJ2-5; D perhaps matches TRBD1 (5 bases). Germline CDR1 SGHAT, CDR2 FQNNGV. The germline V and J ends were trimmed by 0 bases and 7 bases, with 12 bases remaining between them. This CDR3 comprises 14 residues. CDR3 DNA: TGTGCCAGCAGCTTAGATAGGGGTTCCGTGACCCAGTACTTC. Translation: CASSLDRGSVTQYF. Full variable domain (outside the CDR3, taken from reference TRBV11-2 and TRBJ2-5): EAGVAQSPRYKIIEKRQSVAFWCNPISGHATLYWYQQILGQGPKLLIQFQNNGVVDDSQLPKDRFSAERLKGVDSTLKIQPAKLEDSAVYLCASSLDRGSVTQYFGPGTRLLVL.

There are a few counts of this clone. The rearrangement joins TRBV15 to TRBJ2-2, with 7 bases identical to TRBD2. The CDR3 sequence is 15 residues long. Germline V gene sequence: CDR1 LNHNV, CDR2 YYDKDF (reference sequence). The V and J ends lost 1 base and 1 base, in that order; junction bases with no gene match: 0. The CDR3 here is CATSRAGGNTGELFF. Here the CDR3 DNA reads TGTGCCACCAGCAGAGCGGGAGGGAACACCGGGGAGCTGTTTTTT.

This clone has a single count. The CDR3 sequence: CASGFRDSSGNTIYF. CDR3 DNA sequence: TGTGCCAGCGGATTCCGGGACAGCTCTGGAAACACCATATATTTT. The chain joins TRBV6-5 to TRBJ1-3; 7 bases align to TRBD1. Per germline, CDR1 MNHEY and CDR2 SVGAGI. The CDR3 loop spans 15 amino acids. The V segment lost 8 bases and the J segment 0 bases; nucleotides outside the gene matches: 7.

The genes are TRBV11-2 and TRBJ1-4; a weak D match, TRBD1 (5 bases). This CDR3 has 15 amino acids. Germline V CDR1 and CDR2: SGHAT, FQNNGV. The V end was cut by 5 bases, the J end by 8 bases, with 18 bases between. CDR3 sequence (DNA): TGTGCCAGCAGCCCGGGGGAGGGGCCTGGGGAAAAACTGTTTTTT. Amino acid sequence: CASSPGEGPGEKLFF.